This note documents a single T cell receptor (beta chain) sequence. Germline is not matched at one junction end, which may reflect a read error. The data were taken from a study of T cells in Graves' hyperthyroidism and ophthalmopathy. TCR beta CDR3 regions were amplified from RNA transcripts. Using the HTBI primer set, a first-round RT-PCR was run on the TCR CDR3. TCRdb redid the calling of the multiplex PCR reads with MiXCR, one entry per CDR3 protein. The repertoire holds 300,000 to 450,000 distinct CDR3 sequences, with 14% to 15% as singletons. The CDR3 has 11 amino acids. Germline V gives CDR1 MDHEN, CDR2 SYDVKM.

This clonotype was sampled from a woman aged 25-40 years with Graves' hyperthyroidism. The chain couples TRBV28 to TRBJ2-4; a possible D gene is TRBD1 (6 bases). Sequenced input: blood. CDR3 sequence (DNA): TGTGCCAGCAGCTTATACAGGGTGCAGTACTTC. This codes for CASSLYRVQYF.